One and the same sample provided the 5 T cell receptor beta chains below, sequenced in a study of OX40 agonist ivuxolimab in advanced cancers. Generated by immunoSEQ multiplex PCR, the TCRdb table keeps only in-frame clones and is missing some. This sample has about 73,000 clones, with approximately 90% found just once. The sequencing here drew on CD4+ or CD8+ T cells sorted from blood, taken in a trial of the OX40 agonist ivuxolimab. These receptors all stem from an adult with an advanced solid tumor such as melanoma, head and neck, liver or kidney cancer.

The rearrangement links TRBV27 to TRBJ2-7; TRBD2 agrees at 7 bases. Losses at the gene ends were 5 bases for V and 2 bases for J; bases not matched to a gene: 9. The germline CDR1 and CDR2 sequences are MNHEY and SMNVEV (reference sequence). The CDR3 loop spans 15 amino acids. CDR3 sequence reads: CASSQKDGRPYEQYF. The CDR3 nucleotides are TGTGCCAGCAGTCAAAAGGACGGGAGGCCCTACGAGCAGTACTTC.

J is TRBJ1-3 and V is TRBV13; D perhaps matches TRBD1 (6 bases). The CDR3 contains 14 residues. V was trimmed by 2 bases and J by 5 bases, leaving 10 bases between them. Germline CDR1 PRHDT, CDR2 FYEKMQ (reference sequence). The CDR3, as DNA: TGTGCCAGCAGCTTAAACAGGGCGAGAAACACCATATATTTT. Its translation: CASSLNRARNTIYF.

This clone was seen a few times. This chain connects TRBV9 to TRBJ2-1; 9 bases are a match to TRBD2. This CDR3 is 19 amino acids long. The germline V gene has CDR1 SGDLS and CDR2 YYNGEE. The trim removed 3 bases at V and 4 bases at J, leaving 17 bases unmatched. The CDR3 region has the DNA TGTGCCAGCAGCGGCCCCCTGAGGTCTAGCGGGGAATCTTACAATGAGCAGTTCTTC. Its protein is CASSGPLRSSGESYNEQFF.

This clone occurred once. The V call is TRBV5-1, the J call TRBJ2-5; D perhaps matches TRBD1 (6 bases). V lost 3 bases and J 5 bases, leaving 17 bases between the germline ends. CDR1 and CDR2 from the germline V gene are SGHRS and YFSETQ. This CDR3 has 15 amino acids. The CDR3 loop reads CASSSGVGGLETQYF. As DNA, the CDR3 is TGCGCCAGCAGCTCCGGGGTAGGGGGATTGGAGACCCAGTACTTC.

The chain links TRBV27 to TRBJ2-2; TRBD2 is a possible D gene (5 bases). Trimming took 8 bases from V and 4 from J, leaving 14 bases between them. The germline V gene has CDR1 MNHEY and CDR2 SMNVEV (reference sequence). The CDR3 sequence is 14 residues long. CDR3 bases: TGTGCCAGCTCCCCGGGAAGGAGCACCGGGGAGCTGTTTTTT. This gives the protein CASSPGRSTGELFF.